This TCR beta chain is drawn from a study of T cell responses to AZD1222 COVID-19 vaccine. General study findings and limits: The donors showed a predominance of white British ancestry and of females, with possible underestimation of clonal diversity. The breadth and depth of Spike-specific TCRs increased once two AZD1222 doses had been given.

Data came from immunoSEQ multiplex PCR; TCRdb stores just in-frame clones and leaves some out. The sample includes around 140,000 clones, approximately 92% seen only once; the top ten take 1.5% to 2%. There are 13 residues in the CDR3. Germline-derived CDR1 and CDR2 are MGHRA and YSYEKL. The V end was cut by 3 bases, the J end by 2 bases, with 7 bases between. Of note for this clone: Its antigen is unknown.

The sequence derives from an adult who received the AZD1222 COVID-19 vaccine. The chain is built from TRBV4-1 and TRBJ2-5, with D uncertain. Sequencing was performed on peripheral blood, taken 28 days after the second AZD1222 dose. CDR3 in amino acids: CASSQGLQETQYF. In DNA, the CDR3 is TGCGCCAGCAGCCAGGGTCTTCAAGAGACCCAGTACTTC.